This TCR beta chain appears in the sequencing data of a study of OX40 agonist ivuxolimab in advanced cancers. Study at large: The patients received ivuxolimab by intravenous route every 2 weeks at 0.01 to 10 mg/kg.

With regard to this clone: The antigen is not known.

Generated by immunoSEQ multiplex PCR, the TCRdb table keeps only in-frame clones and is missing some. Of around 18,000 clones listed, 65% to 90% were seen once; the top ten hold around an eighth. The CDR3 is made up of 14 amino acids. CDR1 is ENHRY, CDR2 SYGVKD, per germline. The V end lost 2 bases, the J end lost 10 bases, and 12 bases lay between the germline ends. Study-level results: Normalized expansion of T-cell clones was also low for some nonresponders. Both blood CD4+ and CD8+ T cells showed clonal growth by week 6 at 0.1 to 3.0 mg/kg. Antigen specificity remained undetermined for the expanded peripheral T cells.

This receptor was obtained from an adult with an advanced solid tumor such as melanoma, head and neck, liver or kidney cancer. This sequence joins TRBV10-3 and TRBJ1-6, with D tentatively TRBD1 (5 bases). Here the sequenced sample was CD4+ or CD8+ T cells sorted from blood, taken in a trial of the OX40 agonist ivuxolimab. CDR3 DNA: TGTGCCATCAGTGAGCAGGGCAGCAGCTCACCCCTCCACTTT. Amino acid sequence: CAISEQGSSSPLHF.